This T cell receptor (beta chain) emerged from a study of cytomegalovirus exposure and HLA in healthy donors. Study-level findings and limits: Later on, a genetic analysis was performed. It linked a missense variant in DCLRE1C with V- and J-gene trimming of TCR beta. Previous analysis showed most TCR beta V segments were productive about 90% or about 30% of the time. Most TCR sequences were seen very rarely across donors, but some public TCRs occurred in many.

This clone was recorded once. Antigen unknown. Primers for the PCR totalled 60 Vbeta and 13 Jbeta. Sequencing used immunoSEQ multiplex PCR; TCRdb keeps in-frame clones, though not all of them. The sample consists of approximately 140,000 clones, roughly 66% of them appearing once. From germline, CDR1 is SGHAT and CDR2 FQNNGV. The trim removed 4 bases at V and 2 bases at J, leaving 8 bases unmatched. The CDR3 consists of 16 residues. The clonotype comes from a woman aged 55-75 years in good health and CMV-seronegative. Sequenced input: PBMCs. The chain employs TRBV11-2 and TRBJ2-3; TRBD2 matches 8 bases. CDR3 DNA: TGTGCCAGCAGCTCCCGACTAGCGAAAAACACAGATACGCAGTATTTT. Translation gives CASSSRLAKNTDTQYF.